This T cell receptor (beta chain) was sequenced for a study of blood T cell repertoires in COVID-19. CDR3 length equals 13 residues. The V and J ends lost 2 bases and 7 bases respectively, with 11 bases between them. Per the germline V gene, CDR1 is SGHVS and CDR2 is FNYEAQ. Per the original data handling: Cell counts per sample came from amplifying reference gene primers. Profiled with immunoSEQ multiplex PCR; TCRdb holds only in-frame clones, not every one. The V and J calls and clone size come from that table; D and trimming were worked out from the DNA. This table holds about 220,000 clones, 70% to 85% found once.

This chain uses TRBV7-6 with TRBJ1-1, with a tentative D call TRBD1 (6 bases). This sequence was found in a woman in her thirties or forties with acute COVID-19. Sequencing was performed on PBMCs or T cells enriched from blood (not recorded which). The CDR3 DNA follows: TGTGCCAGCAGCTTAAGAGAGGACAGTGAAGCTTTCTTT. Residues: CASSLREDSEAFF.